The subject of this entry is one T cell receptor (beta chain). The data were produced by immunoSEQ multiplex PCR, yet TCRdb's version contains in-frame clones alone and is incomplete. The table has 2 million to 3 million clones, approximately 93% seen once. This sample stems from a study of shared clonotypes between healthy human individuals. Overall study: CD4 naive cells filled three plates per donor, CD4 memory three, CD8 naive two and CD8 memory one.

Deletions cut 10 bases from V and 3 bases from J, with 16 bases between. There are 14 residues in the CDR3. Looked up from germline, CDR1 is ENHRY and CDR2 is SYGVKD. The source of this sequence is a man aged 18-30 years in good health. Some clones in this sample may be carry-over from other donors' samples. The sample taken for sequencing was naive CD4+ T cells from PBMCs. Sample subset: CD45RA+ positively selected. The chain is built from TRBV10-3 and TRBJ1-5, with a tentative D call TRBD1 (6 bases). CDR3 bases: TGTGCCACCGGAGGCGGGGGCCCCAATCAGCCCCAGCATTTT. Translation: CATGGGGPNQPQHF.